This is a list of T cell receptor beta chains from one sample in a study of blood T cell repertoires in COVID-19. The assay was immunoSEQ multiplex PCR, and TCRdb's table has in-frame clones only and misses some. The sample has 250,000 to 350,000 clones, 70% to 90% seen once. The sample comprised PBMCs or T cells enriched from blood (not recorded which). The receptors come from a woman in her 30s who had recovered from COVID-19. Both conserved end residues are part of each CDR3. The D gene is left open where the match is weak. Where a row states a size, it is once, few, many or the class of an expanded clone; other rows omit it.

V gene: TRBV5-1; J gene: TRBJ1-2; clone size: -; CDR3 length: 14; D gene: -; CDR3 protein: CASSWASRGYGYTF; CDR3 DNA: TGCGCCAGCAGCTGGGCCAGCAGGGGCTATGGCTACACCTTC
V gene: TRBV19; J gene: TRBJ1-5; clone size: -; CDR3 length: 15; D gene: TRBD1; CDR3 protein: CASSTTGVSNQPQHF; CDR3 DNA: TGTGCCAGTAGTACAACAGGGGTTAGCAATCAGCCCCAGCATTTT
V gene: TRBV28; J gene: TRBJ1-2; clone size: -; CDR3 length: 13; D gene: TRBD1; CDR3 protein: CASSSEYRGGYTF; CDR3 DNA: TGTGCCAGCAGTTCAGAGTACAGGGGTGGCTACACCTTC
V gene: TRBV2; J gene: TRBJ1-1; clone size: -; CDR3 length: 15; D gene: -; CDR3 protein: CASSESRTDHTEAFF; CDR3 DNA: TGTGCCAGCAGTGAATCAAGGACAGATCACACTGAAGCTTTCTTT
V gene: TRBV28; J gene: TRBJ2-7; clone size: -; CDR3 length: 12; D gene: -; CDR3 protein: CASSLDSYEQYF; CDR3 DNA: TGTGCCAGCAGTTTAGACAGCTACGAGCAGTACTTC
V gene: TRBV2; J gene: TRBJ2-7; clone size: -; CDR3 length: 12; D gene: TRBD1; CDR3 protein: CASRQGAYEQYF; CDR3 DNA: TGTGCCAGCAGACAGGGGGCTTACGAGCAGTACTTC
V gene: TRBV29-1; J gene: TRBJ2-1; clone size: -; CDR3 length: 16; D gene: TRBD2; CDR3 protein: CSVEDSEREVYNEQFF; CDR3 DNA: TGCAGCGTTGAAGATTCGGAGCGGGAGGTATACAATGAGCAGTTCTTC
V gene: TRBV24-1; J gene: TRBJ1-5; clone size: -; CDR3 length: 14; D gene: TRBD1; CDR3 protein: CATSPGGGDQPQHF; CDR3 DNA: TGTGCCACCAGCCCAGGGGGCGGTGATCAGCCCCAGCATTTT
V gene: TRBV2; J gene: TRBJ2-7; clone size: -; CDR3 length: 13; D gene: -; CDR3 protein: CASSVVPFYEQYF; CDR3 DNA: TGTGCCAGCAGTGTAGTACCTTTCTACGAGCAGTACTTC
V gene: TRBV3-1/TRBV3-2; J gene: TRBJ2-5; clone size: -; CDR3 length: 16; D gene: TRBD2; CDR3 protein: CASSHQWGGSQETQYF; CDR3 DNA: TGTGCCAGCAGCCATCAGTGGGGGGGGTCTCAAGAGACCCAGTACTTC
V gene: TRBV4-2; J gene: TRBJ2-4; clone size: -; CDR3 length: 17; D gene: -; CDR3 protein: CASSQEARGPRKNIQYF; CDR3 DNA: TGTGCCAGCAGCCAAGAAGCGCGGGGTCCTCGCAAAAACATTCAGTACTTC
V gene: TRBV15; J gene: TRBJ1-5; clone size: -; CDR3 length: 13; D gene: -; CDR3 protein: CATSVRSNQPQHF; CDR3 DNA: TGTGCCACCAGCGTTCGTAGCAATCAGCCCCAGCATTTT
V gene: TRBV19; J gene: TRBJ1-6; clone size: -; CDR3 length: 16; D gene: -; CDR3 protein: CASSIAGESGNSPLHF; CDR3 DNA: TGTGCCAGTAGTATTGCAGGGGAGTCTGGTAATTCACCCCTCCACTTT
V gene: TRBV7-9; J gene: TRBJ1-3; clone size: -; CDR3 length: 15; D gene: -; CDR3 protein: CASSLVGDSGNTIYF; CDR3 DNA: TGTGCCAGCAGCTTAGTCGGAGACTCTGGAAACACCATATATTTT
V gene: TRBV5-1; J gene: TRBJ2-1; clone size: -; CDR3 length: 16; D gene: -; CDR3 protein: CASSASGPPMDNEQFF; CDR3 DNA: TGCGCCAGCAGCGCCTCAGGGCCCCCGATGGACAATGAGCAGTTCTTC
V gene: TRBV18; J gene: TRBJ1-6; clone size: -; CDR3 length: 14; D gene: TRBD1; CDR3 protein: CASSLDRGQSPLHF; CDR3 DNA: TGTGCCAGCTCACTGGACAGGGGGCAATCACCCCTCCACTTT
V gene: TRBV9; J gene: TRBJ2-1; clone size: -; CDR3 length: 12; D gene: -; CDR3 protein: CASSVGGLEQFF; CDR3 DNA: TGTGCCAGCAGCGTAGGAGGTTTGGAGCAGTTCTTC
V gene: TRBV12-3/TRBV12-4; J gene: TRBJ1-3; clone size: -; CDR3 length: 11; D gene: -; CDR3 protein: CASSLANTIYF; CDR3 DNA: TGTGCCAGCAGTTTGGCAAACACCATATATTTT
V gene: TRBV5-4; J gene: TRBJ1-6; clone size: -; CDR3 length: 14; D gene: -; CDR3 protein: CASSELGWNSPLHF; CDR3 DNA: TGTGCCAGCAGCGAACTAGGGTGGAATTCACCCCTCCACTTT
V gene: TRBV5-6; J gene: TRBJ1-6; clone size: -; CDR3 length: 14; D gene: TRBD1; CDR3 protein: CASSRGTGASPLHF; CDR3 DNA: TGTGCCAGCAGCCGGGGGACAGGGGCATCACCCCTCCACTTT
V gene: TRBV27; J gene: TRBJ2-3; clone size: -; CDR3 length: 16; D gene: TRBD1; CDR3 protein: CASNTGQGARTDTQYF; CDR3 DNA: TGTGCCAGCAATACTGGACAGGGCGCTCGTACAGATACGCAGTATTTT
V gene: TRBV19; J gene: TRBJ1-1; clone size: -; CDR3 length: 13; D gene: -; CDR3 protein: CASSIVGVTEAFF; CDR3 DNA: TGTGCCAGTAGTATTGTAGGGGTCACTGAAGCTTTCTTT
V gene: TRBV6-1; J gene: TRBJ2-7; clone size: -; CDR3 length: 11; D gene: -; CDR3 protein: CASSERYEQYF; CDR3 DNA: TGTGCCAGCAGTGAACGGTACGAGCAGTACTTC
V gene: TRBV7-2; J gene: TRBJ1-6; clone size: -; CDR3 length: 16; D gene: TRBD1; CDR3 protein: CASSPQGGGVNSPLHF; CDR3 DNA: TGTGCCAGCAGCCCCCAAGGGGGCGGGGTGAATTCACCCCTCCACTTT
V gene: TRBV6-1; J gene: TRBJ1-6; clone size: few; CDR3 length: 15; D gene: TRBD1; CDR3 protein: CASSDRDRGRSPLHF; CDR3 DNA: TGTGCCAGCAGTGACCGGGACAGGGGGAGATCACCCCTCCACTTT
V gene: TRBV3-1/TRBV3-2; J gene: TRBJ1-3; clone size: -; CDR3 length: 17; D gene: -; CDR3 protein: CASSQDWPGSSGNTIYF; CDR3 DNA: TGTGCCAGCAGCCAAGATTGGCCGGGAAGCTCTGGAAACACCATATATTTT
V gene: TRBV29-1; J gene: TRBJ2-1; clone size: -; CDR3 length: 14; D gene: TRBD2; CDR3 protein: CSVELGGGAWEQFF; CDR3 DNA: TGCAGCGTTGAACTCGGCGGGGGGGCATGGGAGCAGTTCTTC
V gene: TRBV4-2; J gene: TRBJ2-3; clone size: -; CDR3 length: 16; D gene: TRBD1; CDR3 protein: CASSQGQGAQTDTQYF; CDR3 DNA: TGTGCCAGCAGCCAGGGACAGGGGGCCCAAACAGATACGCAGTATTTT
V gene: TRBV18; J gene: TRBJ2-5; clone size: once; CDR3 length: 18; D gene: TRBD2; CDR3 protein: CASSPALAGGPHQETQYF; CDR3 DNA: TGTGCCAGCTCACCAGCTCTAGCGGGGGGCCCACACCAAGAGACCCAGTACTTC
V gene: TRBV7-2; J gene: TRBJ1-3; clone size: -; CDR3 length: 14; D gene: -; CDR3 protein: CASSHTGSGNTIYF; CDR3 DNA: TGTGCCAGCAGTCATACAGGGTCTGGAAACACCATATATTTT
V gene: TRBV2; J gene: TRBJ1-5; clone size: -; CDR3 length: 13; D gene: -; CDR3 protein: CASAPGWDQPQHF; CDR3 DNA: TGTGCCAGCGCTCCAGGGTGGGATCAGCCCCAGCATTTT
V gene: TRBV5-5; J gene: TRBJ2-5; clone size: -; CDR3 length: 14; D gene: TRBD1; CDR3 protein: CASSLNRGRETQYF; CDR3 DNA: TGTGCCAGCAGCTTGAACAGGGGGAGGGAGACCCAGTACTTC
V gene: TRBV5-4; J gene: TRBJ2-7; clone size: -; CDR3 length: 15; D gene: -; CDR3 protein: CASSLRREQGYEQYF; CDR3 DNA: TGTGCCAGCAGCTTGCGCAGGGAACAAGGCTACGAGCAGTACTTC
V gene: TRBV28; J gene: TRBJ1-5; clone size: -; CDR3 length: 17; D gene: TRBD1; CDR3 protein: CASRFTSGQGSNQPQHF; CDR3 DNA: TGTGCCAGCAGATTCACCTCGGGACAGGGTAGCAATCAGCCCCAGCATTTT
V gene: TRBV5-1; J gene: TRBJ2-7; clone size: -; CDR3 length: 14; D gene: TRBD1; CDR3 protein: CASSTGQGAYEQYF; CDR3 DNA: TGCGCCAGCAGCACGGGACAGGGGGCATACGAGCAGTACTTC
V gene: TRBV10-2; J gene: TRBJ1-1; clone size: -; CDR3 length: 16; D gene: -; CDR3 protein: CASSDRGGAGNTEAFF; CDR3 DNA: TGCGCCAGCAGTGATAGGGGGGGCGCAGGGAACACTGAAGCTTTCTTT
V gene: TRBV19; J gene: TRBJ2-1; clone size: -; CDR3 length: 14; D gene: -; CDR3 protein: CASSIRHGSNEQFF; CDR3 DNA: TGTGCCAGTAGTATACGGCACGGGTCCAATGAGCAGTTCTTC
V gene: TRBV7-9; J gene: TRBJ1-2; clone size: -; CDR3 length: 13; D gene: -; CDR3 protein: CASSYRDNYGYTF; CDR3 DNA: TGTGCCAGCAGCTACCGGGACAATTACGGCTACACCTTC
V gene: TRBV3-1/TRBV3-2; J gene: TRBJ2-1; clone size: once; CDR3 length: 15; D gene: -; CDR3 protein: CASSHRERGGNEQFF; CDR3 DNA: TGTGCCAGCAGCCATCGGGAACGGGGAGGTAATGAGCAGTTCTTC
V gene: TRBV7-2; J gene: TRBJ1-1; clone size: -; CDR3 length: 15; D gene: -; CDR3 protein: CASSQTGYGYTEAFF; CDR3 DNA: TGTGCCAGCAGCCAAACAGGGTATGGGTACACTGAAGCTTTCTTT
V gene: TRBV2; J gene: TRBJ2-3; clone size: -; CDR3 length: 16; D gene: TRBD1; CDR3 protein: CASSESGTGALDTQYF; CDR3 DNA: TGTGCCAGCAGTGAATCCGGGACAGGGGCTTTAGATACGCAGTATTTT
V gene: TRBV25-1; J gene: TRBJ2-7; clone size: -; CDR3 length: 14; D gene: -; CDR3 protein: CASSENARKDEQYF; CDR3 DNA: TGTGCCAGCAGTGAAAACGCCAGGAAGGACGAGCAGTACTTC